This T cell receptor (beta chain) originates from a study of graft-versus-host responses after intestinal transplantation. Study-wide context: All of the recipients had induction that used anti-thymocyte globulin, then tacrolimus and steroids for three to four years.

As regards this clone: No antigen is known for it.

Deletions cut 5 bases from V and 2 bases from J, with 20 bases between. CDR1 SEHNR and CDR2 FQNEAQ come from the germline V gene (reference sequence). The CDR3 is 17 amino acids. This table comes from immunoSEQ multiplex PCR, and its TCRdb copy is limited to in-frame clones, with some not included. Counted here are about 86,000 clones, 88% occurring once; the ten biggest clones make up roughly 0.28%. The J gene is TRBJ2-3, the V gene TRBV7-9; maybe TRBD1 (5 bases). The origin of this receptor is a human donor who was the organ donor for an intestinal transplant. Sequenced here: unstimulated CD4+ T cells sorted from spleen or lymph node cells, sampled before transplant. The CDR3 DNA sequence: TGTGCCAGCAGCCCCCTCCGAGTTTGGGGCGACACAGATACGCAGTATTTT. This gives the protein CASSPLRVWGDTDTQYF.